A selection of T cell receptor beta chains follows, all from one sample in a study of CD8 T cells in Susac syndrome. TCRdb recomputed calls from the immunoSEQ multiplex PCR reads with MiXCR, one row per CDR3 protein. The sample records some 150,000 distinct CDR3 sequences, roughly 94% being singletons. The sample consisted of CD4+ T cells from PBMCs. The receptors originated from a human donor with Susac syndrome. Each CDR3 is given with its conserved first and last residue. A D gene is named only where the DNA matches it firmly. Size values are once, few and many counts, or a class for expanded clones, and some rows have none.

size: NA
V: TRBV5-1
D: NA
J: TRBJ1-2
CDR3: CASSSQLQDYGYTF
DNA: TGCGCCAGCAGCTCGCAATTACAGGACTATGGCTACACCTTC

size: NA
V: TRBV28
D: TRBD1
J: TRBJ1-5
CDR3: CASSQVGQGADQPQHF
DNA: TGTGCCAGCAGTCAGGTGGGACAGGGGGCGGATCAGCCCCAGCATTTT

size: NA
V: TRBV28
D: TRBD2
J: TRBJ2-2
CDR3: CAVGTRHTGELFF
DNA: TGTGCCGTCGGGACTAGACACACCGGGGAGCTGTTTTTT

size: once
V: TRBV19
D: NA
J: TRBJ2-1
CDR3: CASSRQGLSNEQFF
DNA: TGTGCCAGTAGTCGTCAGGGTTTATCCAATGAGCAGTTCTTC

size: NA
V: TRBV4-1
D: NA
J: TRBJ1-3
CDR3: CASSQEGTVGNTIYF
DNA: TGCGCCAGCAGCCAAGAAGGAACAGTTGGAAACACCATATATTTT

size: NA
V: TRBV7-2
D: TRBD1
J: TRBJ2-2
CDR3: CASSSTGKDYSGELFF
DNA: TGTGCCAGCAGCTCGACAGGGAAGGATTATTCCGGGGAGCTGTTTTTT

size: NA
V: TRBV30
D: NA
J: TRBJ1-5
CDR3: CAWSGTDQPQHF
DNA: TGTGCCTGGAGCGGGACCGATCAGCCCCAGCATTTT

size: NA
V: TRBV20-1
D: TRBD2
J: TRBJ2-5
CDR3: CSARGTSGSLETQYF
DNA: TGCAGTGCTCGAGGGACTAGCGGGAGCCTTGAGACCCAGTACTTC

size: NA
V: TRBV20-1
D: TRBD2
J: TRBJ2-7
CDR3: CSAEGLAGGRGEQYF
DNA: TGCAGTGCAGAGGGACTAGCGGGGGGGCGCGGCGAGCAGTACTTC

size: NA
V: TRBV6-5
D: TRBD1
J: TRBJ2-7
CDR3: CASSYRDRQYF
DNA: TGTGCCAGCAGTTACCGGGACAGGCAGTACTTC

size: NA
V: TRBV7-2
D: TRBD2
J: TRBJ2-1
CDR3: CASSLTWSGGRGEQFF
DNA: TGTGCCAGCAGCTTAACATGGTCGGGAGGCCGGGGTGAGCAGTTCTTC

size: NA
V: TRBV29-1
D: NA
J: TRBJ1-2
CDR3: CSAMAQDYGYTF
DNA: TGCAGCGCTATGGCACAGGATTATGGCTACACCTTC

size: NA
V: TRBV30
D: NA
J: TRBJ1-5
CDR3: CAWSVRAPWGPQHF
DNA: TGTGCCTGGAGTGTAAGGGCCCCGTGGGGGCCCCAGCATTTT

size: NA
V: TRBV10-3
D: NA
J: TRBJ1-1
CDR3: CAISEFQNFEAFF
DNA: TGTGCCATCAGTGAGTTCCAGAACTTTGAAGCTTTCTTT

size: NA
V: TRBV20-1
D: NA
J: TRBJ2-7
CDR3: CSARDPRTAYEQYF
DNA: TGCAGTGCTAGAGATCCGAGGACAGCCTACGAGCAGTACTTC

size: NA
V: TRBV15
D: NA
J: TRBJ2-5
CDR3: CATSSGQAQETQYF
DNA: TGTGCCACCAGCAGCGGTCAGGCCCAAGAGACCCAGTACTTC

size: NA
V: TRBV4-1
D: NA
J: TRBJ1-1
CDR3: CASSQDPHGDTEAFF
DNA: TGCGCCAGCAGCCAAGACCCTCATGGGGACACTGAAGCTTTCTTT

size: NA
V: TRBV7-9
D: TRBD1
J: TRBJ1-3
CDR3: CASSLRQGNTIYF
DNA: TGTGCCAGCAGCCTAAGACAGGGGAACACCATATATTTT

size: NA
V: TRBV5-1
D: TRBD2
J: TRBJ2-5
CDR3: CASSLVSASGGIWETQYF
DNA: TGCGCCAGCAGCTTGGTGTCGGCTAGCGGGGGTATTTGGGAGACCCAGTACTTC

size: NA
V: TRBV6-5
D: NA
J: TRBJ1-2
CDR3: CASARGGVNYGYTF
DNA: TGTGCCAGCGCGCGAGGGGGAGTTAACTATGGCTACACCTTC

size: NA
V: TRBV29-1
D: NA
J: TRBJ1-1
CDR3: CSVEGGNWAFF
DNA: TGCAGCGTTGAAGGCGGGAATTGGGCTTTCTTT

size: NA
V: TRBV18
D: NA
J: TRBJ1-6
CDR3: CASSTEGGGINSPLHF
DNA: TGTGCCAGCTCTACCGAGGGCGGGGGAATTAATTCACCCCTCCACTTT

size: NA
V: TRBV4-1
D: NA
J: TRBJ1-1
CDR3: CASSRQWALNTEAFF
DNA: TGCGCCAGCAGCCGACAGTGGGCATTGAACACTGAAGCTTTCTTT

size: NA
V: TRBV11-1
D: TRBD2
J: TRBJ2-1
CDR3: CASSSTGLAGGRHEQFF
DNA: TGTGCCAGCAGCTCGACGGGACTAGCGGGGGGGCGCCATGAGCAGTTCTTC

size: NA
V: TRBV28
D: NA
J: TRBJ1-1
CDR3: CASSRVGGTEAFF
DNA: TGTGCCAGCAGTCGGGTTGGGGGCACTGAAGCTTTCTTT

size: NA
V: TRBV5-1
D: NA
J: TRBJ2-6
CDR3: CASSLQEPGANVLTF
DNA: TGCGCCAGCAGCTTACAGGAACCCGGGGCCAACGTCCTGACTTTC

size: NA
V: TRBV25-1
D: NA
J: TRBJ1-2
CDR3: CASSELRGDSYGYTF
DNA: TGTGCCAGCAGTGAACTTAGAGGGGATAGCTATGGCTACACCTTC